The next 25 T cell receptor beta chains were all read from a single sample in a study of Graves' ophthalmopathy and Graves' hyperthyroidism. Amplified material comprised TCR beta CDR3 regions derived from RNA transcripts. An initial RT-PCR round employing HTBI primers preceded a second-round multiplex PCR. MiXCR, applied by TCRdb to the multiplex PCR reads, yields one record per CDR3 protein. The profile shows roughly 350,000 distinct CDR3 sequences, 15% to 20% of them singletons. Sequencing was performed on peripheral blood. The receptor set was obtained from an adult woman with stable Graves' hyperthyroidism.

This clonotype has ten or more counts. The CDR3 coding sequence is TGTGCCAGCAGTTTATGGTCTGTGGAAAAGGGACGAGTGTACGAGCAGTACTTC. This gives the protein CASSLWSVEKGRVYEQYF. The V and J genes are TRBV28 and TRBJ2-7; possibly TRBD1 or TRBD2 for D (5 bases each). Germline loops: CDR1 MDHEN, CDR2 SYDVKM. The CDR3 loop spans 18 amino acids. V was shortened by 0 bases and J by 4 bases, with 22 bases between the two germline ends.

This clonotype was recorded many times. This CDR3 is CASRPRQGAYEQYF. CDR3 coding DNA: TGTGCCAGCAGACCGAGACAGGGGGCCTACGAGCAGTACTTC. The chain joins TRBV7-8 to TRBJ2-7; 9 bases agree with TRBD1. The CDR3 loop spans 14 amino acids. Germline CDR1 reads SGHVS; CDR2 reads FQNEAQ. With 6 bases clipped from V and 2 bases from J, the junction kept 5 bases outside the gene matches.

The table lists this clonotype with many counts. The chain uses TRBV7-2 and TRBJ2-7; D gene ambiguous. The CDR3 spans 14 residues. V lost 0 bases to trimming and J lost 0 bases, with 6 bases between them. The V gene's germline CDR1 is SGHTA and CDR2 FQGNSA. The CDR3 sequence is CASSLAALSYEQYF. The CDR3 DNA follows: TGTGCCAGCAGCTTAGCGGCCCTCTCCTACGAGCAGTACTTC. The complete variable domain, with remaining parts taken from reference TRBV7-2 and TRBJ2-7, reads GAGVSQSPSNKVTEKGKDVELRCDPISGHTALYWYRQSLGQGLEFLIYFQGNSAPDKSGLPSDRFSAERTGGSVSTLTIQRTQQEDSAVYLCASSLAALSYEQYFGPGTRLTVT.

This clonotype appeared many times. This rearrangement joins TRBV10-3 to TRBJ2-7, with D perhaps matching TRBD2 (6 bases). CDR3 length: 12 residues. Deletions cut 1 base from V and 6 bases from J, with 7 bases between. Germline V gene sequence: CDR1 ENHRY, CDR2 SYGVKD. DNA of the CDR3: TGTGCCATCAGTGAGTACGGGAGCGAGCAGTACTTC. Translated, it gives CAISEYGSEQYF.

This clonotype was counted ten times or more. The V call is TRBV6-1, the J call TRBJ2-5, with 10 bases that match TRBD2. The germline gives CDR1 MNHNS, CDR2 SASEGT. The CDR3 runs to 15 residues. The J segment lost 5 bases and the V segment lost 6 bases, leaving 9 bases of the junction unmatched. The chain's CDR3 is CASRLAGEGGETQYF. The CDR3 DNA sequence: TGTGCCAGCAGGCTAGCGGGAGAGGGTGGGGAGACCCAGTACTTC.

This clonotype was picked up many times. This chain joins TRBV4-1 and TRBJ2-7; D gene uncertain. CDR1 is MGHRA, CDR2 YSYEKL, per germline. The CDR3 covers 15 residues. Trimming pared 0 bases from V and 0 bases from J, leaving 9 bases between. CDR3 region: CASSQESAGSYEQYF. For the CDR3, the DNA is TGCGCCAGCAGCCAAGAATCGGCAGGCTCCTACGAGCAGTACTTC.

This clonotype has just a few counts. This chain uses TRBV7-9 with TRBJ2-4; 8 bases align to TRBD1. CDR1 and CDR2 from the germline V gene are SEHNR and FQNEAQ (reference sequence). The V gene end was trimmed by 5 bases and the J gene end by 2 bases; junction bases not matched to a gene: 11. This CDR3 spans 17 amino acids. CDR3 in amino acids: CASSPTSGGNTKNIQYF. The CDR3 region has the DNA TGTGCCAGCAGCCCAACTTCAGGGGGCAATACCAAAAACATTCAGTACTTC.

V and J are TRBV19 and TRBJ2-7; maybe TRBD1 (6 bases). Germline V CDR1 and CDR2: LNHDA, SQIVND (reference sequence). V shed 4 bases and J shed 0 bases, with 10 bases lying between them. This CDR3 contains 14 residues. As DNA, the CDR3 is TGTGCCAGTAGTAGGACAGACAGCTCCTACGAGCAGTACTTC. It encodes CASSRTDSSYEQYF. The variable domain in full, with the rest retrieved from reference TRBV19 and TRBJ2-7, is DGGITQSPKYLFRKEGQNVTLSCEQNLNHDAMYWYRQDPGQGLRLIYYSQIVNDFQKGDIAEGYSVSREKKESFPLTVTSAQKNPTAFYLCASSRTDSSYEQYFGPGTRLTVT.

This clonotype was counted many times. The CDR3 coding sequence is TGTGCCAGCAGCTCCCGGACGGGCTCCTACGAGCAGTACTTC. It codes for CASSSRTGSYEQYF. The gene calls are TRBV9 and TRBJ2-7, with no clear D. Trimming removed 4 bases from V and 0 bases from J, with 11 bases in between. CDR3 length: 14 residues. Germline loops: CDR1 SGDLS, CDR2 YYNGEE.

This clonotype was seen repeatedly, ten times or more. V gene TRBV12-3 or TRBV12-4 combines with J gene TRBJ2-7, with 12 bases lining up with TRBD2. The CDR3 contains 16 residues. The junction had 10 bases not matched to a gene; V was cut back by 6 bases and J by 4 bases. The chain's CDR3 is CASRPPSGRGRYEQYF. Here the CDR3 DNA reads TGTGCCAGCAGACCTCCTAGCGGGAGGGGCCGGTACGAGCAGTACTTC.

This clonotype was detected many times. This chain connects TRBV28 to TRBJ1-2, with TRBD1 matching over 7 bases. The CDR3 contains 14 residues. Per the germline V gene, CDR1 is MDHEN and CDR2 is SYDVKM. The V segment lost 5 bases and the J segment 0 bases; nucleotides outside the gene matches: 3. CDR3 nucleotide sequence: TGTGCCAGCAGTCAGGGACAGACTAACTATGGCTACACCTTC. As protein: CASSQGQTNYGYTF.

This clonotype was detected ten times or more. V usage is TRBV28 and J usage is TRBJ1-5; D unclear. The CDR3 is made up of 15 amino acids. Germline V gene sequence: CDR1 MDHEN, CDR2 SYDVKM. Deletions cut 1 base from V and 2 bases from J, with 9 bases between. The CDR3 DNA sequence: TGTGCCAGCAGTTTATCACCGGGCGGCAATCAGCCCCAGCATTTT. It codes for CASSLSPGGNQPQHF.

The chain is built from TRBV20-1 and TRBJ2-7; 9 nucleotides agree with TRBD2. Germline V gene lookup returns CDR1 DFQATT and CDR2 SNEGSKA (reference sequence). After removal of 0 bases from V and 0 bases from J, the junction contained 3 bases not matched to a gene. The CDR3 spans 15 residues. The CDR3 nucleotides read TGCAGTGCTAGAGAGCTAGCGGGATTCTCCTACGAGCAGTACTTC. This codes for CSARELAGFSYEQYF.

This clonotype has a count of ten or more. The chain is built from TRBV24-1 and TRBJ2-5; D call uncertain. Trimming shortened V by 8 bases and J by 2 bases, and 14 bases separated the two germline ends. Germline CDR1 reads KGHDR; CDR2 reads SFDVKD. The CDR3 is made up of 14 amino acids. The CDR3 DNA reads as TGTGCCACCATAAAAACCGACGGACAAGAGACCCAGTACTTC. Its translation is CATIKTDGQETQYF.

To note about this clonotype: A junction boundary mismatches the germline segment, possibly from a read error. The genes are TRBV7-7 and TRBJ2-5, with 7 bases aligning to TRBD2. Germline CDR1 SSHAT, CDR2 FNYEAQ (reference sequence). This CDR3 is 17 amino acids long. CDR3 in DNA: TGTGCTAGCAGCCAGACTAAGGCTAGCGGCGGCCCAGAGACCCAGTACTTC. It translates to CASSQTKASGGPETQYF. Together with reference TRBV7-7 and TRBJ2-5, the CDR3 gives the full variable domain: GAGVSQSPRYKVTKRGQDVTLRCDPISSHATLYWYQQALGQGPEFLTYFNYEAQPDKSGLPSDRFSAERPEGSISTLTIQRTEQRDSAMYRCASSQTKASGGPETQYFGPGTRLLVL.

This clonotype showed up many times. The chain combines TRBV6-5 with TRBJ1-2; 9 bases are a match to TRBD1. CDR1 MNHEY and CDR2 SVGAGI come from the germline V gene. The CDR3 consists of 13 residues. Trimming took 2 bases from V and 6 from J; bases not matched to a gene: 1. The CDR3 region is CASSYGTGNGYTF. CDR3 DNA sequence: TGTGCCAGCAGTTACGGGACAGGGAATGGCTACACCTTC.

V usage is TRBV5-1 and J usage is TRBJ1-5, with TRBD1 as a possible D gene (6 bases). Germline CDR1 is SGHRS and CDR2 is YFSETQ. V lost 0 bases and J lost 6, with 16 bases in between. The CDR3 is made up of 16 amino acids. The CDR3 nucleotides are TGCGCCAGCAGCTTGGCGGCAGGGGAGGGATTTCAGCCCCAGCATTTT. Its protein product is CASSLAAGEGFQPQHF.

Only a few counts were recorded for this clonotype. The chain recombines TRBV12-5 with TRBJ2-5; TRBD1 matches 8 bases. The J segment lost 4 bases and the V segment lost 5 bases, leaving 3 bases of the junction unmatched. CDR1 is LGHNT, CDR2 FRNRAP, per germline. The CDR3 sequence is 13 residues long. The CDR3 coding sequence is TGTGCTAGTGGTCCAGGGGGCTTAGAGACCCAGTACTTC. This codes for CASGPGGLETQYF.

This clonotype has at least ten counts. The rearrangement joins TRBV20-1 to TRBJ2-5; the D is unclear. The CDR3 extends over 14 amino acids. Trimming removed 0 bases at V and 5 bases at J, with 13 bases between. Germline CDR1 reads DFQATT; CDR2 reads SNEGSKA (reference sequence). The CDR3 nucleotides are TGCAGTGCTAGAGATTATTCCGGTTGGGAGACCCAGTACTTC. Translated, it gives CSARDYSGWETQYF.

This clonotype was seen many times. The chain joins TRBV30 to TRBJ1-5; perhaps TRBD1 as D (5 bases). Trimming cost V 0 bases and J 4 bases, with 7 bases left between them. The CDR3 sequence is 13 residues long. Germline V gives CDR1 GTSNPN, CDR2 SVGIG (reference sequence). The CDR3 coding sequence is TGTGCCTGGAGTGTAGGACAAAATCAGCCCCAGCATTTT. The encoded protein is CAWSVGQNQPQHF.

The table lists this clonotype with a count of one. The chain joins TRBV11-3 to TRBJ1-1; D is possibly TRBD1 (5 bases). V was clipped by 1 base and J by 2 bases, with 11 bases between them. Germline values: CDR1 SGHNT, CDR2 YENEEA. The CDR3 runs 15 residues. CDR3 bases: TGTGCCAGCAGCTTAGCAGGGAACGTTAACACTGAAGCTTTCTTT. Encoded protein: CASSLAGNVNTEAFF.

This clonotype was counted many times. The chain couples TRBV5-1 to TRBJ2-7; no firm D call. The length of the CDR3 is 12 residues. In germline, CDR1 is SGHRS, CDR2 YFSETQ. V was shortened by 3 bases and J by 2 bases, with 6 bases between the two germline ends. CDR3 in amino acids: CASSSNAYEQYF. The CDR3 DNA follows: TGCGCCAGCAGCTCTAACGCCTACGAGCAGTACTTC.

This clonotype was seen only a few times. The chain uses TRBV7-2 and TRBJ2-7, with 9 bases lining up with TRBD1. CDR3 length: 15 amino acids. The V gene's germline CDR1 is SGHTA and CDR2 FQGNSA. J gave up 4 bases and V 1 base, and 5 bases lay outside the gene matches. The CDR3: CASSLDGQGRYEQYF. Written as DNA, the CDR3 is TGTGCCAGCAGCTTAGACGGACAGGGGCGGTACGAGCAGTACTTC.

This clonotype was seen at least ten times. The chain carries TRBV29-1 and TRBJ1-2; D is perhaps TRBD1 (5 bases). The CDR3 is made up of 14 amino acids. Germline CDR1 is SQVTM and CDR2 is ANQGSEA. The ends were cut back, 8 bases at V and 2 bases at J, with 18 bases in the middle. The CDR3 region has the DNA TGCAGCATGCGGGACGGGACGTCGAACTATGGCTACACCTTC. Translation: CSMRDGTSNYGYTF.

This chain connects TRBV28 to TRBJ2-7; TRBD2 aligns across 16 bases. The CDR3 is made up of 15 amino acids. The V gene's germline CDR1 is MDHEN and CDR2 SYDVKM. V lost 5 bases to trimming and J lost 5 bases; unmatched junction nucleotides: 3. The CDR3 bases are TGTGCCAGCAGTGAGGGACTAGCGGGAGGGGACGAGCAGTACTTC. This gives the protein CASSEGLAGGDEQYF.